A single TCR beta chain is shown here with its context. The V end was cut by 4 bases, the J end by 0 bases, with 7 bases between. The CDR3 has 14 residues. The V gene's germline CDR1 is SGHNT and CDR2 YYREEE (reference sequence). Method: immunoSEQ multiplex PCR; TCRdb's copy keeps in-frame clones and lacks some. In the table there are about 2,500 clones, less than 80% of which are singletons. The data are from a study of T cell repertoires and HLA-DP antigens. Overall study: CD4+ T cells were cocultured with HeLa cells expressing HLA-DP.

Study conclusions and caveats: Responder cells were total CD4+ cells with a HeLa antigen-presenting system. Previously undetected clones averaged about 33% and 55% against the two alleles respectively.

After more than twelve days' expansion, CD4+ cells were restimulated roughly 24 h with HeLa expressing allogeneic DPB1. Stimulation used HeLa cells expressing transduced HLA-DPA1/DPB1, HLA-DM, invariant chain and CD80. Irradiated (100 Gy) HeLa cells stimulated CD4+ cells at 3:1 with around 53 U/mL IL-2. The sequence was obtained from a man aged 55 to 70 in good health and CMV-seronegative. Sample: CD137- CD4+ T cells from cultured PBMCs. V and J are TRBV5-4 and TRBJ2-2; no clear D. The CDR3 DNA is TGTGCCAGCAGCAATCACGCGAACACCGGGGAGCTGTTTTTT. Amino acids: CASSNHANTGELFF.